This T cell receptor (beta chain) was sequenced during a study of cytomegalovirus exposure and HLA in healthy donors. Looking at the study overall: Later analysis reported that the approximately 120 validation repertoires shared the platform of the roughly 630 first-cohort repertoires.

CDR1 and CDR2 (germline): SGHRS, YFSETQ. Losses at the gene ends were 3 bases for V and 3 bases for J; bases not matched to a gene: 3. The CDR3 sequence is 15 residues long. Method: immunoSEQ multiplex PCR; TCRdb's copy keeps in-frame clones and lacks some. Altogether under 250,000 clones are present, roughly 83% being singletons, with the ten largest covering roughly 6%. As for this clone: What it binds is unknown.

Study results and limitations: The study recorded about 160 TCR beta chains that were cytomegalovirus-associated.

The TCR originated in a woman aged 18-30 years in good health and CMV-seronegative. The specimen sequenced was PBMCs. This chain connects TRBV5-1 to TRBJ1-1; 12 bases agree with TRBD1. CDR3 DNA sequence: TGCGCCAGCAGCTGGGACAGGGGGCGCGACACTGAAGCTTTCTTT. Its translation is CASSWDRGRDTEAFF. The entire variable domain, with the rest obtained from reference TRBV5-1 and TRBJ1-1, is as follows: KAGVTQTPRYLIKTRGQQVTLSCSPISGHRSVSWYQQTPGQGLQFLFEYFSETQRNKGNFPGRFSGRQFSNSRSEMNVSTLELGDSALYLCASSWDRGRDTEAFFGQGTRLTVV.